This TCR beta chain was sequenced for a study of molecular identifiers for immune sequencing clone quantification. Study as a whole: Naive CD8 RNA (roughly 18,000 or 92,000 cells) was divided into five aliquots, with four sequenced.

Using its own MiXCR run on the PCR reads, TCRdb lists one record per CDR3 protein. The sample records just over 95,000 distinct CDR3 sequences, roughly 26% being singletons. This clonotype appeared many times. V was trimmed by 4 bases and J by 1 base, leaving 8 bases between them. In germline, CDR1 is SGHRS, CDR2 YFSETQ. The CDR3 has 13 amino acids. This receptor was taken from a human donor in good health. Some libraries in this study had Jurkat cell RNA spiked in. Sequenced material: naive CD8+ T cells from blood, with Jurkat cell RNA spiked in. Subset meaning: FACS-sorted CD8+CD4-CCR7+CD45RA+ naive T cells. The chain is built from TRBV5-1 and TRBJ2-5; D unresolved. CDR3 sequence: CASSKNLQETQYF. DNA for the CDR3: TGCGCCAGCAGCAAGAACCTCCAAGAGACCCAGTACTTC.